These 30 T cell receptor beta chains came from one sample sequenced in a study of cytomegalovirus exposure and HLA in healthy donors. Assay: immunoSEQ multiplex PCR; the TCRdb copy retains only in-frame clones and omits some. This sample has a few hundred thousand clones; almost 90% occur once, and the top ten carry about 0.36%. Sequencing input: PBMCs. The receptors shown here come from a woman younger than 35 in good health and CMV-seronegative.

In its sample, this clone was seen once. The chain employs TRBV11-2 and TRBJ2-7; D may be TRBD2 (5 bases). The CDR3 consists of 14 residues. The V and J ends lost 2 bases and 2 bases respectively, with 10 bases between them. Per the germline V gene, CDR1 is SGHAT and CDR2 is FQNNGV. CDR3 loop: CASSLNGVTYEQYF. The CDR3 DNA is TGTGCCAGCAGCTTAAACGGGGTAACCTACGAGCAGTACTTC.

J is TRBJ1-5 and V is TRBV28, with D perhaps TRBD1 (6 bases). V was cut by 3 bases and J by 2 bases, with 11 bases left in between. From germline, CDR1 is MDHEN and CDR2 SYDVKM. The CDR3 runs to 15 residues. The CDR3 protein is CASSLGARGNQPQHF. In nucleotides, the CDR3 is TGTGCCAGCAGTTTGGGGGCGCGGGGCAATCAGCCCCAGCATTTT.

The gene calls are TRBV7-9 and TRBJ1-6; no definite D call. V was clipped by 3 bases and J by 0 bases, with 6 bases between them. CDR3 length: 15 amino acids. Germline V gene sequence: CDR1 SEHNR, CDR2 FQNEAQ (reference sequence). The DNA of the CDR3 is TGTGCCAGCAGCTTTCCGAGCTCCTATAATTCACCCCTCCACTTT. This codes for CASSFPSSYNSPLHF. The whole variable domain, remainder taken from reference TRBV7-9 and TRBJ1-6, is DTGVSQNPRHKITKRGQNVTFRCDPISEHNRLYWYRQTLGQGPEFLTYFQNEAQLEKSRLLSDRFSAERPKGSFSTLEIQRTEQGDSAMYLCASSFPSSYNSPLHFGNGTRLTVT.

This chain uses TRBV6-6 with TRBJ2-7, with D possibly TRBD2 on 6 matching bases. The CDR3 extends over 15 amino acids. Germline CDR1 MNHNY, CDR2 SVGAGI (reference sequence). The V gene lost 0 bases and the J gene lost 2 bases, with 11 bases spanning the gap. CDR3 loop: CASSYSGTAPYEQYF. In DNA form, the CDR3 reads TGTGCCAGCAGTTACTCGGGGACTGCGCCCTACGAGCAGTACTTC.

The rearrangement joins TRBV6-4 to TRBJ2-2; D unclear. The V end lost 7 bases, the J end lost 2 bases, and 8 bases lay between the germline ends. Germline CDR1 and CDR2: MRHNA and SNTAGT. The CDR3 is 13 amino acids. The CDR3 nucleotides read TGTGCCAGCACGTTCGTAAACACCGGGGAGCTGTTTTTT. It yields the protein CASTFVNTGELFF.

CDR3 sequence reads: CASSLGTEDSPLHF. The CDR3, as DNA: TGTGCCAGCAGCCTCGGGACAGAGGATTCACCCCTCCACTTT. The chain has TRBV6-5 and TRBJ1-6; 7 bases fit TRBD1. The germline CDR1 and CDR2 sequences are MNHEY and SVGAGI. The CDR3 loop spans 14 amino acids. J gave up 8 bases and V 6 bases, and 7 bases lay outside the gene matches.

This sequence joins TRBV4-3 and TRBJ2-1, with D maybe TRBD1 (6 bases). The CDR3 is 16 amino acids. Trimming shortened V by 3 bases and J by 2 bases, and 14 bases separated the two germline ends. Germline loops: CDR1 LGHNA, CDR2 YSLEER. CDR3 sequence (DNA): TGCGCCAGCAGCCATGCCGACAGGCTACCCTACAATGAGCAGTTCTTC. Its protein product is CASSHADRLPYNEQFF.

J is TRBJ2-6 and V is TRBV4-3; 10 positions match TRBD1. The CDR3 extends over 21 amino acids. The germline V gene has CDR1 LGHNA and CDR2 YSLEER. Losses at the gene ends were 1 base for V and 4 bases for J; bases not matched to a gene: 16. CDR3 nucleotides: TGCGCCAGCAGCCAAGTTAGTCACAATGACAGGGGGCGCACGGGGGCCAACGTCCTGACTTTC. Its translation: CASSQVSHNDRGRTGANVLTF.

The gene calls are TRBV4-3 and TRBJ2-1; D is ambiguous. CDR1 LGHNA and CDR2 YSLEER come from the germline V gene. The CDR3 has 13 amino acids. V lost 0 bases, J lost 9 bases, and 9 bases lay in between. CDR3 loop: CASSQELSSEQFF. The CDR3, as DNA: TGCGCCAGCAGCCAAGAACTGAGTAGTGAGCAGTTCTTC.

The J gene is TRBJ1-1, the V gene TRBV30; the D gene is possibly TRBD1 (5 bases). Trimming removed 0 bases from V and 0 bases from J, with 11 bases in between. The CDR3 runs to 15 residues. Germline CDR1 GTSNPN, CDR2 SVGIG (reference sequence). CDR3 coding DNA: TGTGCCTGGAGTGTACTTCGGGGGATGAACACTGAAGCTTTCTTT. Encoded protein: CAWSVLRGMNTEAFF.

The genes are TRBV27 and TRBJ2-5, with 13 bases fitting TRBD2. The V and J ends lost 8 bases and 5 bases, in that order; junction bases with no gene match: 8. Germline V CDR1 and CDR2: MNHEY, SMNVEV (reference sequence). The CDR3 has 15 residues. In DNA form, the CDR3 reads TGTGCCAGCTCCTTACTAGCGGGGGGGCGGGAGACCCAGTACTTC. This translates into CASSLLAGGRETQYF.

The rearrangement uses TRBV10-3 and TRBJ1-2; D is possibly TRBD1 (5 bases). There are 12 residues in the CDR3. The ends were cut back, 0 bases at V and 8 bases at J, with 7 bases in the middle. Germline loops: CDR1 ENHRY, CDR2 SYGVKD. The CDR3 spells CAISESQAGYTF. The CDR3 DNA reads TGTGCCATCAGTGAGTCACAGGCGGGCTACACCTTC.

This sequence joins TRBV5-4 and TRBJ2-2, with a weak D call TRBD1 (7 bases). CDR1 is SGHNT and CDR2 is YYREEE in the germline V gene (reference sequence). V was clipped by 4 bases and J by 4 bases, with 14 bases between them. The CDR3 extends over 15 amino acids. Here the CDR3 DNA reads TGTGCCAGCAGCGCGGGACAGTCATTCACCGGGGAGCTGTTTTTT. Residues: CASSAGQSFTGELFF.

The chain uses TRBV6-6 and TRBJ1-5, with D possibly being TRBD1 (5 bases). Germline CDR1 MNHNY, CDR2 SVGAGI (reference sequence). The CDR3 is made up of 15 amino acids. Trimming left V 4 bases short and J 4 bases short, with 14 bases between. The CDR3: CASSSPPGPNQPQHF. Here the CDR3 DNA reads TGTGCCAGCAGTTCCCCGCCAGGGCCAAATCAGCCCCAGCATTTT.

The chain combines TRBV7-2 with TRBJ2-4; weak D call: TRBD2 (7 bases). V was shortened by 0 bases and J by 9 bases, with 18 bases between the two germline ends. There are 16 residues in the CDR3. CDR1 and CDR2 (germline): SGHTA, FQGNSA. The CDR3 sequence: CASSLAVGGGHGIQYF. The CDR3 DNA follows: TGTGCCAGCAGCTTAGCTGTTGGGGGGGGGCACGGCATTCAGTACTTC.

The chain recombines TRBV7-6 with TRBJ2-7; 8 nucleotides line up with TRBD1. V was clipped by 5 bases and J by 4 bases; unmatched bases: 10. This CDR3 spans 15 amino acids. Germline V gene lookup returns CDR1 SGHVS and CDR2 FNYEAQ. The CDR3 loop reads CASSLMGQDLYEQYF. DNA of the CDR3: TGTGCCAGCAGCCTTATGGGACAGGATTTGTACGAGCAGTACTTC.

CDR3 DNA sequence: TGTGCCAGCAGTTACCCCGGACATGACCAGTACTTC. As protein: CASSYPGHDQYF. The chain has TRBV6-6 and TRBJ2-5, with D tentatively TRBD1 (5 bases). The CDR3 consists of 12 residues. The germline V gene has CDR1 MNHNY and CDR2 SVGAGI (reference sequence). The V gene lost 2 bases and the J gene lost 10 bases, with 11 bases spanning the gap.

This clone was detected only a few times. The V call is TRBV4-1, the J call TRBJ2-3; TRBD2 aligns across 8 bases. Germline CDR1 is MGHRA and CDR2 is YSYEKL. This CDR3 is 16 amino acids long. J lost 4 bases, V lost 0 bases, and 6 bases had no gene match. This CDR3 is CASSQERGGGPDTQYF. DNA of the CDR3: TGCGCCAGCAGCCAAGAACGGGGCGGGGGGCCAGATACGCAGTATTTT.

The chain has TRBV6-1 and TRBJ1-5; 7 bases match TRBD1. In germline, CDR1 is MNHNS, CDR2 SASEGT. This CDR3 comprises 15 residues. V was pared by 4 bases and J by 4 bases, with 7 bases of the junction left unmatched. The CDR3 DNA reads TGTGCCAGCAGTGTGTTAGGACAGGTTAATCAGCCCCAGCATTTT. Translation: CASSVLGQVNQPQHF.

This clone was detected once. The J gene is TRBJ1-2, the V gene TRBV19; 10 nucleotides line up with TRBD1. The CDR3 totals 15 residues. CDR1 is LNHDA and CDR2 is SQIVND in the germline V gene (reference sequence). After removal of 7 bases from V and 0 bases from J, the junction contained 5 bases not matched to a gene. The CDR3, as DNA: TGTGCCAGTAACCAAGGACAGGGGGCTAACTATGGCTACACCTTC. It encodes CASNQGQGANYGYTF.

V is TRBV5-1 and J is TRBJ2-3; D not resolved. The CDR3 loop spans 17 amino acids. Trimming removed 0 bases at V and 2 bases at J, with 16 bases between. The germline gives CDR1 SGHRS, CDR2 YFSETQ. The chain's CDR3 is CASSLVPNPTLTDTQYF. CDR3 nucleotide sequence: TGCGCCAGCAGCTTGGTCCCAAATCCTACGCTCACAGATACGCAGTATTTT.

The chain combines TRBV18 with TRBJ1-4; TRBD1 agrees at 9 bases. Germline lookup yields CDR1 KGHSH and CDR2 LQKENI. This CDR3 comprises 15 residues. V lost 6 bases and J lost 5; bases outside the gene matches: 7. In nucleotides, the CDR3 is TGTGCCAGCTCCCGTCCGGGACAGGGAAATGAAAAACTGTTTTTT. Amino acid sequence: CASSRPGQGNEKLFF.

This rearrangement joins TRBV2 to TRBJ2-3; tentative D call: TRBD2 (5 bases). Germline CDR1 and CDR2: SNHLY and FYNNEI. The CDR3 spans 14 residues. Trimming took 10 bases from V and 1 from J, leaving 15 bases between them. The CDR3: CAIRGTHGTDTQYF. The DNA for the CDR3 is TGTGCCATCCGGGGTACGCACGGCACAGATACGCAGTATTTT.

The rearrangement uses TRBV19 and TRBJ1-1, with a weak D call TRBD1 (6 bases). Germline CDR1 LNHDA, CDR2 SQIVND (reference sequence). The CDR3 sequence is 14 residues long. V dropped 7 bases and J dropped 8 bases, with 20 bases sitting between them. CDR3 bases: TGTGCCAGTACCCTAGGGGGGGGCAGGGCAGAAGCTTTCTTT. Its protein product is CASTLGGGRAEAFF. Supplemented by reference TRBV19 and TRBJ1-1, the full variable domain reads DGGITQSPKYLFRKEGQNVTLSCEQNLNHDAMYWYRQDPGQGLRLIYYSQIVNDFQKGDIAEGYSVSREKKESFPLTVTSAQKNPTAFYLCASTLGGGRAEAFFGQGTRLTVV.

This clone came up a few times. In DNA, the CDR3 is TGTGCCAGCAGTCTTACAGGTGGGGGCTACACCTTC. The encoded protein is CASSLTGGGYTF. The chain couples TRBV2 to TRBJ1-2, with D possibly TRBD1 on 5 matching bases. Germline V gene data show CDR1 as SNHLY and CDR2 as FYNNEI. With 5 bases removed from V and 8 bases from J, the gap between germline ends came to 12 bases. CDR3 length: 12 residues.

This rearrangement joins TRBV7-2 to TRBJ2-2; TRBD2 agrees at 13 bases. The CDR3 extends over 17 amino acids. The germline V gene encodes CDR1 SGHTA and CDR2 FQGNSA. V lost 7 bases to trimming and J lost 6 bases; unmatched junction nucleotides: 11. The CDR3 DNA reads TGTGCCAGCACCCTACTAGCGGGGGGGCCAAAATCCGGGGAGCTGTTTTTT. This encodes CASTLLAGGPKSGELFF. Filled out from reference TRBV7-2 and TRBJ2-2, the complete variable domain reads GAGVSQSPSNKVTEKGKDVELRCDPISGHTALYWYRQSLGQGLEFLIYFQGNSAPDKSGLPSDRFSAERTGGSVSTLTIQRTQQEDSAVYLCASTLLAGGPKSGELFFGEGSRLTVL.

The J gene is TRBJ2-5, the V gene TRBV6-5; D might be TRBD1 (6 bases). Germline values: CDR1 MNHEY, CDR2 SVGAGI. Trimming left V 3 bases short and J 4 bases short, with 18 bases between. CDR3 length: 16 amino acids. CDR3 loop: CASSYFGNRALETQYF. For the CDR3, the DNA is TGTGCCAGCAGTTATTTCGGTAACAGGGCATTAGAGACCCAGTACTTC.

The chain's CDR3 is CASSLNPLAGGLSTDTQYF. CDR3 DNA sequence: TGCGCCAGCAGCTTGAACCCACTAGCGGGGGGCTTGAGCACAGATACGCAGTATTTT. J is TRBJ2-3 and V is TRBV5-1; 12 bases are a match to TRBD2. Looked up from germline, CDR1 is SGHRS and CDR2 is YFSETQ. The CDR3 length is 19 residues. V gave up 1 base and J gave up 0 bases; unmatched junction bases: 9. The full variable domain, its missing parts supplied by reference TRBV5-1 and TRBJ2-3, is KAGVTQTPRYLIKTRGQQVTLSCSPISGHRSVSWYQQTPGQGLQFLFEYFSETQRNKGNFPGRFSGRQFSNSRSEMNVSTLELGDSALYLCASSLNPLAGGLSTDTQYFGPGTRLTVL.

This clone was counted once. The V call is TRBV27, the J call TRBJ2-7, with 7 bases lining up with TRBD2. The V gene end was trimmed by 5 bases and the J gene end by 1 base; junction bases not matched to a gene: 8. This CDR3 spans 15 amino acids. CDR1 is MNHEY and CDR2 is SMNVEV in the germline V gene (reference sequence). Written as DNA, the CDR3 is TGTGCCAGCAGTCACAGCGGGGTCTCGTCCTACGAGCAGTACTTC. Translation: CASSHSGVSSYEQYF.

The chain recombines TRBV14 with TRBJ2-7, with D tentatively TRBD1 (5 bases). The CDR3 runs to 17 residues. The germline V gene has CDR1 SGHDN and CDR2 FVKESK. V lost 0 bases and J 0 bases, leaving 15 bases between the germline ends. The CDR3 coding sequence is TGTGCCAGCAGCCAAGATCTTGTGGACACCTACTCCTACGAGCAGTACTTC. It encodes CASSQDLVDTYSYEQYF.